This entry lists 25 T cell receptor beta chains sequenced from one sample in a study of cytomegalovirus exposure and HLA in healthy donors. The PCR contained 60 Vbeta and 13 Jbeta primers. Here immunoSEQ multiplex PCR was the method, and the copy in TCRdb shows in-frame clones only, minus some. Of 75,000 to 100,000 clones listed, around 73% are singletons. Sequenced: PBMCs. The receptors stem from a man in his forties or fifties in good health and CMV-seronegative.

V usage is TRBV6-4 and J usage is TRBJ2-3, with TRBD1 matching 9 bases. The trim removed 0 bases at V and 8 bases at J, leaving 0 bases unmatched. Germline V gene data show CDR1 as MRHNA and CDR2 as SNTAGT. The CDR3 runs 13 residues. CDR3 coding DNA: TGTGCCAGCAGTGACTCGGGACAGGGTACGCAGTATTTT. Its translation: CASSDSGQGTQYF.

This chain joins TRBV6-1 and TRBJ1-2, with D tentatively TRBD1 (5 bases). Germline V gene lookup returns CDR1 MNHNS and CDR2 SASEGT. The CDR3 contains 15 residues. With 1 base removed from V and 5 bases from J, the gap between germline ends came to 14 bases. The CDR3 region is CASSEGGRAWYGYTF. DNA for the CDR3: TGTGCCAGCAGTGAAGGGGGCAGGGCTTGGTATGGCTACACCTTC.

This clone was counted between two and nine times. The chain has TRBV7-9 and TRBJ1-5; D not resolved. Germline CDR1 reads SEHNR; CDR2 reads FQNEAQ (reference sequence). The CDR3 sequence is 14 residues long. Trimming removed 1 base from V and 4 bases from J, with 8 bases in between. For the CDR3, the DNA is TGTGCCAGCAGCTTAGAAGGAGGGAATCAGCCCCAGCATTTT. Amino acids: CASSLEGGNQPQHF. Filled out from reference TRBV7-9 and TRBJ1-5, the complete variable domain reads DTGVSQNPRHKITKRGQNVTFRCDPISEHNRLYWYRQTLGQGPEFLTYFQNEAQLEKSRLLSDRFSAERPKGSFSTLEIQRTEQGDSAMYLCASSLEGGNQPQHFGDGTRLSIL.

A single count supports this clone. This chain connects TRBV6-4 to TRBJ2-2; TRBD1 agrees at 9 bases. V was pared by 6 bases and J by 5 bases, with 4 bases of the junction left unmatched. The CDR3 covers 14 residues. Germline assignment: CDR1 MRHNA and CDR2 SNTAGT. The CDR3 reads CASSGQGITGELFF. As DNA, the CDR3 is TGTGCCAGCAGCGGACAGGGGATTACCGGGGAGCTGTTTTTT.

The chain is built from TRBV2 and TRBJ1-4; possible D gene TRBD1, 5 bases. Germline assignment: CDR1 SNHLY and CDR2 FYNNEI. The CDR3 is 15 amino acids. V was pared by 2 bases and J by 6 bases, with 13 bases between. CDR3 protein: CASSETGGSYEKLFF. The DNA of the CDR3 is TGTGCCAGCAGTGAAACCGGGGGGAGCTATGAAAAACTGTTTTTT.

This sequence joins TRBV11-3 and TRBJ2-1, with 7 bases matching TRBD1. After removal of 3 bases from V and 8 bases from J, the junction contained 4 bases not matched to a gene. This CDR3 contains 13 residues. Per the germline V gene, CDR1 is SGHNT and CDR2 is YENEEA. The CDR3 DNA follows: TGTGCCAGCAGCTTTGACAGGGATTATGAGCAGTTCTTC. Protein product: CASSFDRDYEQFF.

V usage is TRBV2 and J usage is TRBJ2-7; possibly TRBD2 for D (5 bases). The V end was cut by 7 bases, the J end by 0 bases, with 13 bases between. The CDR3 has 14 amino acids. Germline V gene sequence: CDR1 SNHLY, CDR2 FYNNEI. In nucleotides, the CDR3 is TGTGCCAGCAAGCCGACGGAGGCCTCCTACGAGCAGTACTTC. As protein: CASKPTEASYEQYF.

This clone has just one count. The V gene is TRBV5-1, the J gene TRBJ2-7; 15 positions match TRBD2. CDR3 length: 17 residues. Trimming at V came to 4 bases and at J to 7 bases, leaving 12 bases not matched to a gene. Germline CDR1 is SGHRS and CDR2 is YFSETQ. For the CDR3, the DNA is TGCGCCAGCAGCCACGGGACTAGCGGGGGGCTGGTTAGAGAGCAGTACTTC. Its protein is CASSHGTSGGLVREQYF.

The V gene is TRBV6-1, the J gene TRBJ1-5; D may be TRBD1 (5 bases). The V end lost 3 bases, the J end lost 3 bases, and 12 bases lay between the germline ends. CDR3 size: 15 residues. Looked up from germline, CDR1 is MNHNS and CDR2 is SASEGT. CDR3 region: CASSDRGGSNQPQHF. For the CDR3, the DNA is TGTGCCAGCAGTGATCGGGGGGGTTCCAATCAGCCCCAGCATTTT.

The CDR3 DNA sequence: TGTGCCAGCAGTTCAGCGGGAGTTGGGGAGACCCAGTACTTC. It is translated as CASSSAGVGETQYF. This chain links TRBV6-5 with TRBJ2-5, with 8 bases fitting TRBD2. From germline, CDR1 is MNHEY and CDR2 SVGAGI. The CDR3 consists of 14 residues. V lost 4 bases, J lost 5 bases, and 6 bases stayed unmatched.

CDR3 DNA: TGCAGCGTTGGCTACCTCGGGGGCTACGAGCAGTACTTC. As protein: CSVGYLGGYEQYF. The V call is TRBV29-1, the J call TRBJ2-7, with D maybe TRBD2 (6 bases). V shed 4 bases and J shed 3 bases, with 13 bases lying between them. The CDR3 totals 13 residues. The germline CDR1 and CDR2 sequences are SQVTM and ANQGSEA.

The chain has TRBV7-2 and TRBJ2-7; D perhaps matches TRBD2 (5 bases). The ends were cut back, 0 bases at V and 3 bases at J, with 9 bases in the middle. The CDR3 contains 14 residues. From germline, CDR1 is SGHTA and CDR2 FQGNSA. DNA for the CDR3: TGTGCCAGCAGCTTAGCGTCGGGGAACTACGAGCAGTACTTC. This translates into CASSLASGNYEQYF.

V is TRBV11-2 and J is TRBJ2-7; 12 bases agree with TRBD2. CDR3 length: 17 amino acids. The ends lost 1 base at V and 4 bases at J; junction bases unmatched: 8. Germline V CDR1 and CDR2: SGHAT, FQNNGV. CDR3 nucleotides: TGTGCCAGCAGCTTAGCTAGCGGGGGGGCCGTATTTTACGAGCAGTACTTC. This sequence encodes CASSLASGGAVFYEQYF.

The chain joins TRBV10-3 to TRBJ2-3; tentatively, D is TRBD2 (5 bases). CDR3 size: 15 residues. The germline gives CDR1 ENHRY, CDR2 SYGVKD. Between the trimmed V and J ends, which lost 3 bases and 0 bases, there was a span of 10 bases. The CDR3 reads CAISDPTGSTDTQYF. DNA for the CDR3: TGTGCCATCAGTGATCCGACGGGGAGCACAGATACGCAGTATTTT.

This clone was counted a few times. The CDR3 region is CASSRGQSDSYEQYF. The CDR3 region has the DNA TGTGCCAGCAGCCGGGGACAGTCCGATTCCTACGAGCAGTACTTC. The chain combines TRBV6-6 with TRBJ2-7, with 7 bases identical to TRBD1. V lost 6 bases, J lost 1 base, and 9 bases stayed unmatched. This CDR3 region has 15 residues. Per the germline V gene, CDR1 is MNHNY and CDR2 is SVGAGI (reference sequence).

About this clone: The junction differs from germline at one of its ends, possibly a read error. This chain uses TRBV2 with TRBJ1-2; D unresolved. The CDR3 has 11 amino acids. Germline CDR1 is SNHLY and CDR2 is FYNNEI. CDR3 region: CASSEVVPVGF. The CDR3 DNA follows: TGTGCCAGCAGTGAAGTTGTCCCCGTCGGCTTC.

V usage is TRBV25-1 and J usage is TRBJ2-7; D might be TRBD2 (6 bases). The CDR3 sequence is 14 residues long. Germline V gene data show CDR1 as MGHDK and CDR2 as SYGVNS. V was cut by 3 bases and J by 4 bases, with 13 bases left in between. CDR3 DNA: TGTGCCAGCAGTGACCAACGCGGGATTTACGAGCAGTACTTC. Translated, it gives CASSDQRGIYEQYF.

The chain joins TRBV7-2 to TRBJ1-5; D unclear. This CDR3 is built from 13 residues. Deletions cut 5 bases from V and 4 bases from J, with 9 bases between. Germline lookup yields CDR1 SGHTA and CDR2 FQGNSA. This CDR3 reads CASSLRSNQPQHF. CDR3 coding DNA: TGTGCCAGCAGCCTCAGATCGAATCAGCCCCAGCATTTT.

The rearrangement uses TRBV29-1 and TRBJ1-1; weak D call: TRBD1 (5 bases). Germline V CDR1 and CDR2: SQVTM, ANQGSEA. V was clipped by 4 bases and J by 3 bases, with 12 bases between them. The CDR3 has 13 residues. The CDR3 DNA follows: TGCAGCGTTGCGTCCAGGGTGGACACTGAAGCTTTCTTT. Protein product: CSVASRVDTEAFF.

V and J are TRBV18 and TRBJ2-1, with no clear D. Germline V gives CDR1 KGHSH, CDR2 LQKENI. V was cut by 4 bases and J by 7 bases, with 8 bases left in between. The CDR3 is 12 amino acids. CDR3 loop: CASSHRENEQFF. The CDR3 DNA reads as TGTGCCAGCTCACATAGAGAGAATGAGCAGTTCTTC.

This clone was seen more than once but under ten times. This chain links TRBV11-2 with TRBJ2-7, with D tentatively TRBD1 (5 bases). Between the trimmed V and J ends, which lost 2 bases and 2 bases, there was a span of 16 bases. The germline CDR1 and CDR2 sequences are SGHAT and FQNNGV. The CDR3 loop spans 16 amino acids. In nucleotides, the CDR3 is TGTGCCAGCAGCTTACGGGCCAGGGCCGGTGCCTACGAGCAGTACTTC. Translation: CASSLRARAGAYEQYF.

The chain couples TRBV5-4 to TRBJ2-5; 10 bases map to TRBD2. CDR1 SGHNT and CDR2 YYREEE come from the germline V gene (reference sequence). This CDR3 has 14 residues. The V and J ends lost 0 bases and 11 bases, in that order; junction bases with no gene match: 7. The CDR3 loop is CASSLASGREEQYF. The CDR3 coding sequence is TGTGCCAGCAGCTTGGCCAGCGGGAGGGAGGAGCAGTACTTC.

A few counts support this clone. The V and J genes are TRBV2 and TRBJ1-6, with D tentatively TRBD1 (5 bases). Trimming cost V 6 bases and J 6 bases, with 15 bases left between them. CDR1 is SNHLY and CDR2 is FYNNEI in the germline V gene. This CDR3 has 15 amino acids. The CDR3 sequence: CASRVGGAGNSPLHF. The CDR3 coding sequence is TGTGCCAGCAGGGTAGGAGGGGCGGGTAATTCACCCCTCCACTTT.

CDR3 loop: CSVSRDRGEKLFF. In DNA, the CDR3 is TGCAGCGTTAGCCGGGACAGGGGCGAAAAACTGTTTTTT. The V call is TRBV29-1, the J call TRBJ1-4, with 10 positions matching TRBD1. The CDR3 runs 13 residues. V shed 5 bases, J shed 8 bases, and the junction held 5 bases outside the gene matches. Germline V gene data show CDR1 as SQVTM and CDR2 as ANQGSEA.

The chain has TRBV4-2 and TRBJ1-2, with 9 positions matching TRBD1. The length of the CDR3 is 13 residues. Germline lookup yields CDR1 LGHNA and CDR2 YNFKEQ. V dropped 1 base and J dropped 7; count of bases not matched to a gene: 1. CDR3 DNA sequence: TGTGCCAGCAGCCAAGTGACAGGGGGTGGCTACACCTTC. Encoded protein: CASSQVTGGGYTF.